A single sample gave rise to the 11 T cell receptor beta chains below, sequenced in a study of T cell therapy after organ transplantation. Their antigens are not known. Assay used: immunoSEQ multiplex PCR; TCRdb lists only in-frame clones, some missing. The repertoire holds 40,000 to 60,000 clones, 94% seen once, with about 2.9% in the top ten. Source: CD8+ T cells from blood, taken before autologous CMV-specific T cell therapy. The receptors derive from a human patient who had received a solid organ transplant and had CMV disease.

The chain links TRBV5-6 to TRBJ1-6; TRBD1 matches at 8 bases. V shed 2 bases and J 3 bases; nucleotides not matched to a gene: 10. Germline CDR1 and CDR2: SGHDT and YYEEEE. The CDR3 is made up of 18 amino acids. DNA of the CDR3: TGTGCCAGCAGCTTTTGGAGTACCGGGACAGGCTATAATTCACCCCTCCACTTT. Protein sequence: CASSFWSTGTGYNSPLHF.

The rearrangement uses TRBV14 and TRBJ2-1; 11 bases fit TRBD2. CDR1 is SGHDN and CDR2 is FVKESK in the germline V gene. This CDR3 region has 16 residues. The V segment lost 2 bases and the J segment 9 bases; nucleotides outside the gene matches: 9. In nucleotides, the CDR3 is TGTGCCAGCAGCCAACTACTAGCGGGGGAACGTATTGAGCAGTTCTTC. Its protein is CASSQLLAGERIEQFF.

The chain recombines TRBV6-5 with TRBJ2-5, with 11 positions matching TRBD2. Losses at the gene ends were 6 bases for V and 5 bases for J; bases not matched to a gene: 5. The CDR3 consists of 14 residues. CDR1 is MNHEY and CDR2 is SVGAGI in the germline V gene. The CDR3 here is CASSLAGGEETQYF. The CDR3 nucleotides are TGTGCCAGCAGCTTAGCGGGAGGGGAGGAGACCCAGTACTTC.

The CDR3 loop is CASSGPTGGASYTEAFF. The CDR3, as DNA: TGTGCCAGCAGTGGCCCGACAGGGGGCGCCTCTTACACTGAAGCTTTCTTT. This chain uses TRBV6-1 with TRBJ1-1; 10 bases are a match to TRBD1. The germline CDR1 and CDR2 sequences are MNHNS and SASEGT. CDR3 length: 17 amino acids. V shed 4 bases and J 3 bases; nucleotides not matched to a gene: 11.

The rearrangement joins TRBV11-2 to TRBJ2-7; the match to TRBD2 covers 9 bases. Unmatched junction bases numbered 0, after V lost 3 bases and J lost 3 bases. This CDR3 region has 13 residues. Germline CDR1 reads SGHAT; CDR2 reads FQNNGV. The DNA of the CDR3 is TGTGCCAGCAGCTTTAGCGGGAGCTACGAGCAGTACTTC. The encoded protein is CASSFSGSYEQYF.

This chain connects TRBV4-1 to TRBJ2-1; 12 nucleotides align to TRBD2. V was pared by 4 bases and J by 5 bases, with 9 bases of the junction left unmatched. The germline CDR1 and CDR2 sequences are MGHRA and YSYEKL. CDR3 length equals 17 residues. The CDR3 here is CASSPELRLAGDNEQFF. The CDR3, as DNA: TGCGCCAGCAGCCCCGAGCTCCGACTAGCGGGAGACAATGAGCAGTTCTTC.

The CDR3 sequence is CASSQVSGLPGYTF. CDR3 nucleotides: TGTGCCAGCAGCCAAGTATCCGGGCTACCCGGCTACACCTTC. The rearrangement uses TRBV14 and TRBJ1-2; D uncertain. CDR1 SGHDN and CDR2 FVKESK come from the germline V gene. Trimming shortened V by 1 base and J by 8 bases, and 14 bases separated the two germline ends. The CDR3 spans 14 residues.

The chain links TRBV19 to TRBJ2-1, with D perhaps TRBD1 or TRBD2 (6 bases each). The CDR3 has 15 amino acids. Looked up from germline, CDR1 is LNHDA and CDR2 is SQIVND (reference sequence). The V end was cut by 7 bases, the J end by 7 bases, with 20 bases between. CDR3 loop: CASKPSAGAGNEQFF. CDR3 DNA: TGTGCCAGTAAACCCTCGGCAGGGGCGGGGAATGAGCAGTTCTTC.

The chain is built from TRBV4-3 and TRBJ2-1, with D perhaps matching TRBD2 (6 bases). This CDR3 is built from 15 residues. V was cut by 0 bases and J by 8 bases, with 14 bases left in between. Germline lookup yields CDR1 LGHNA and CDR2 YSLEER. The CDR3 is CASSQDAEGIYEQFF. The CDR3 nucleotides read TGCGCCAGCAGCCAAGATGCGGAGGGTATCTATGAGCAGTTCTTC.

The chain combines TRBV6-1 with TRBJ2-7; 10 bases align to TRBD1. The CDR3 consists of 14 residues. Germline lookup yields CDR1 MNHNS and CDR2 SASEGT. V was pared by 4 bases and J by 2 bases, with 2 bases of the junction left unmatched. The CDR3 loop is CASSGQGAAYEQYF. Here the CDR3 DNA reads TGTGCCAGCAGTGGACAGGGGGCGGCCTACGAGCAGTACTTC.

This chain uses TRBV7-8 with TRBJ1-2; tentative D call: TRBD1 (5 bases). The germline V gene has CDR1 SGHVS and CDR2 FQNEAQ. V was pared by 2 bases and J by 4 bases, with 17 bases between. The CDR3 has 16 residues. The CDR3 spells CASSLPQGRPSYGYTF. The CDR3 nucleotides are TGTGCCAGCAGCTTACCCCAGGGACGCCCCAGCTATGGCTACACCTTC.